These T cell receptor beta chains were read from a single sample in a study of CD4 T cells in relation to SARS-CoV-2 and coronaviruses. For these TCRs, the target antigens are not known. The assay was immunoSEQ multiplex PCR, and TCRdb's table has in-frame clones only and misses some. The sample carries 9,500 to 11,000 clones, roughly 70% recorded once. The sequencing sample was made of CD4+ T cells from PBMCs, cultured in vitro. The receptors were gathered from a human donor in good health. CDR3s include the opening cysteine and the closing phenylalanine or tryptophan. A D gene is named only where the DNA matches it firmly. Rows may omit the clone size; those that give it use once, few, many or a size class.

D gene	V gene	clone size	J gene	CDR3 DNA	CDR3 protein
.	TRBV4-2	.	TRBJ2-5	TGTGCCAGCAGCCAAGACGGGGCCTTCCAAGAGACCCAGTACTTC	CASSQDGAFQETQYF
.	TRBV14	.	TRBJ2-2	TGTGCCAGCAGCCCCGGGCCGCCGGGGACCGGGGAGCTGTTTTTT	CASSPGPPGTGELFF
TRBD2	TRBV6-2/TRBV6-3	.	TRBJ2-2	TGTGCCAGCAGTTACCCCACTAGCGGGGGGGCGTTCGGGGAGCTGTTTTTT	CASSYPTSGGAFGELFF
.	TRBV27	.	TRBJ2-3	TGTGCCAGCAGTTTATTCGCGAGAGGGACAGATACGCAGTATTTT	CASSLFARGTDTQYF
TRBD2	TRBV7-2	once	TRBJ2-3	TGTGCCAGCAGCTTACACCAAGCGGGGGGGAGCACAGATACGCAGTATTTT	CASSLHQAGGSTDTQYF
TRBD2	TRBV28	.	TRBJ2-3	TGTGCCAGCAGTTCACTAGCGGGGGGGCCAGATACGCAGTATTTT	CASSSLAGGPDTQYF
TRBD1	TRBV6-1	.	TRBJ2-7	TGTGCCAGCAGTGATGTTGGGACAGATTCCTACGAGCAGTACTTC	CASSDVGTDSYEQYF
.	TRBV5-1	.	TRBJ2-4	TGCGCCAGCAGCTTTGCGGGGGCTGAAGGCATTCAGTACTTC	CASSFAGAEGIQYF
.	TRBV3-1/TRBV3-2	few	TRBJ2-7	TGTGCCAGCAGCCAAGAGCTAGCGCCGGACGAGCAGTACTTC	CASSQELAPDEQYF
TRBD1	TRBV19	.	TRBJ2-1	TGTGCCAGTAGTTCCCCGACGGACAGGGGTATAAAGGATGAGCAGTTCTTC	CASSSPTDRGIKDEQFF
TRBD2	TRBV4-1	.	TRBJ2-3	TGCGCCAGCAGCCACGGGCTAGGCGGGAGGAGCACAGATACGCAGTATTTT	CASSHGLGGRSTDTQYF
TRBD2	TRBV6-2/TRBV6-3	.	TRBJ2-5	TGTGCCAGCAGTCCCCTAGCGGGAGGTAGTGAAGAGACCCAGTACTTC	CASSPLAGGSEETQYF
.	TRBV6-5	once	TRBJ2-7	TGTGCCAGCACCCCAGACAGATTCCCCTACGAGCAGTACTTC	CASTPDRFPYEQYF
.	TRBV10-3	.	TRBJ1-6	TGTGCCATCAGTGAGTCGTCAGGGATTAATTCACCCCTCCACTTT	CAISESSGINSPLHF
.	TRBV19	.	TRBJ1-4	TGTGCCAGTAGGGAACAAGGGAGGCGTGAAAAACTGTTTTTT	CASREQGRREKLFF
TRBD1	TRBV19	.	TRBJ1-2	TGTGCCAGTAGTATAGATCAATTAGGGGGCCATGGCTACACCTTC	CASSIDQLGGHGYTF
.	TRBV5-1	.	TRBJ1-1	TGCGCCAGCAGCACCACGGACGTTGGTGAAGCTTTCTTT	CASSTTDVGEAFF
.	TRBV9	.	TRBJ2-5	TGTGCCAGCAGCGGGGACCCTATGGGGTGGTGGGAGACCCAGTACTTC	CASSGDPMGWWETQYF
.	TRBV6-6	.	TRBJ1-4	TGTGCCAGCAGTTACTCGGTCAGGGACGGTGAAAAACTGTTTTTT	CASSYSVRDGEKLFF
TRBD2	TRBV14	.	TRBJ2-5	TGTGCCAGGAGGACTAGCGGGTGCTTCATCCAAGATCCGGAGACCCAGTACTTC	CARRTSGCFIQDPETQYF
TRBD1	TRBV6-5	.	TRBJ2-1	TGTGCCAGCAGTTTCACGGGACAGAGAAACAATGAGCAGTTCTTC	CASSFTGQRNNEQFF
.	TRBV28	.	TRBJ2-7	TGTGCCAGCAGTTCCGGACAGAGAGACTACGAGCAGTACTTC	CASSSGQRDYEQYF
TRBD1	TRBV19	.	TRBJ2-1	TGTGCCAGTAGTATCCCCCCCGGGACAGGGGGCAATGAGCAGTTCTTC	CASSIPPGTGGNEQFF
.	TRBV3-1/TRBV3-2	.	TRBJ2-1	TGTGCCAGCAGCCAAGAAGGACGTTACAATGAGCAGTTCTTC	CASSQEGRYNEQFF
.	TRBV7-9	few	TRBJ2-2	TGTGCCAGCAGAGCCCTAGGAGGGAAAACCGGGGAGCTGTTTTTT	CASRALGGKTGELFF
.	TRBV10-2	few	TRBJ1-2	TGCGCCAGCAGTGATGGGGACTATGGCTACACCTTC	CASSDGDYGYTF
TRBD2	TRBV4-3	.	TRBJ2-3	TGCGCCAGCAGCCGAGGGACTAGCGGGAACACAGATACGCAGTATTTT	CASSRGTSGNTDTQYF
TRBD2	TRBV19	.	TRBJ2-3	TGTGCCAGTAGTCCCACTAGCGCCCCCTCCACAGATACGCAGTATTTT	CASSPTSAPSTDTQYF
TRBD1	TRBV19	.	TRBJ1-5	TGTGCCAGTCGACAGGGTTACGGTCAGCCCCAGCATTTT	CASRQGYGQPQHF
.	TRBV10-3	few	TRBJ1-6	TGTGCCATCAGTGAGGACACCCTTAGCTCCTATAATTCACCCCTCCACTTT	CAISEDTLSSYNSPLHF
TRBD1	TRBV6-4	.	TRBJ1-1	TGTGCCAGCCGAGAAACAGGGGTGAACACTGAAGCTTTCTTT	CASRETGVNTEAFF
.	TRBV19	.	TRBJ2-7	TGTGCCAGTAGTATGAACGGGGGCTGGGACGAGCAGTACTTC	CASSMNGGWDEQYF
TRBD2	TRBV7-3	.	TRBJ2-1	TGTGCCAGCAGCCCCCGGGGGGGACTAGCGGGTAATGAGCAGTTCTTC	CASSPRGGLAGNEQFF
TRBD1	TRBV5-1	.	TRBJ2-1	TGCGCCAGCAGCCGCGACAGGGTGACGACGAATGAGCAGTTCTTC	CASSRDRVTTNEQFF
TRBD1	TRBV7-2	.	TRBJ2-5	TGTGCCAGCAGCTTAGGCAGGGGGCAAGAGACCCAGTACTTC	CASSLGRGQETQYF
.	TRBV3-1/TRBV3-2	.	TRBJ1-1	TGTGCCAGCAGCCAAGTTCTGAACACTGAAGCTTTCTTT	CASSQVLNTEAFF
.	TRBV12-2	.	TRBJ1-1	TGTGCAAGTCGTTGCGCCGGGACAGCGAACACTGAAGCTTTCTTT	CASRCAGTANTEAFF
.	TRBV19	few	TRBJ1-4	TGTGCCAGTAGCCAACAGGGTCGGGATGAAAAACTGTTTTTT	CASSQQGRDEKLFF
TRBD2	TRBV7-2	.	TRBJ2-3	TGTGCCAGCAGCCGCCCGGAGCGGGGGGGCACAGATACGCAGTATTTT	CASSRPERGGTDTQYF
.	TRBV5-1	.	TRBJ2-3	TGCGCCAGCAGCTCCAGGGATACGGGCACAGATACGCAGTATTTT	CASSSRDTGTDTQYF
.	TRBV5-6	.	TRBJ1-5	TGTGCCAGCAGCCCTGGGCCAGGGGAAGTAGATCAGCCCCAGCATTTT	CASSPGPGEVDQPQHF
.	TRBV4-2	.	TRBJ2-7	TGTGCCAGCAGCCAAGTCGCAAGGGAAGTGTACTTC	CASSQVAREVYF
.	TRBV7-6	.	TRBJ2-1	TGTGCCAGCAGCAAGAGGTTAGCGGACTCCTACAATGAGCAGTTCTTC	CASSKRLADSYNEQFF
.	TRBV4-1	.	TRBJ2-5	TGCGCCAGCAGCCAAACGTCGCAGGGGACCCTCCGGGAGACCCAGTACTTC	CASSQTSQGTLRETQYF
TRBD1	TRBV19	.	TRBJ2-2	TGTGCCGCGCACCCACAGGGGGGTAGGGAGCTGTTTTTT	CAAHPQGGRELFF
.	TRBV5-6	.	TRBJ1-1	TGTGCCAGCAGCTTGTCGGGGGTCGCATGGGAGGTGAACACTGAAGCTTTCTTT	CASSLSGVAWEVNTEAFF
TRBD1	TRBV9	few	TRBJ1-4	TGTGCCAGCAGCGTATCAGGGGCAGGGGGCGGGAATGAAAAACTGTTTTTT	CASSVSGAGGGNEKLFF
.	TRBV19	.	TRBJ2-1	TGTGCCAGTAACCCTGGGCAGTACAATGAGCAGTTCTTC	CASNPGQYNEQFF
TRBD2	TRBV2	large	TRBJ2-3	TGTGCCAGCAGCGCGAATCGGGGTAGCGGGGGGGCCGGTACGCAGTATTTT	CASSANRGSGGAGTQYF
.	TRBV5-6	.	TRBJ1-2	TGTGCCAGCAGCCGGGACGTCACCTATGGCTACACCTTC	CASSRDVTYGYTF
.	TRBV2	.	TRBJ1-2	TGTGCCAGCAGTGACGCTCGTTGGGGTAACTATGGCTACACCTTC	CASSDARWGNYGYTF
TRBD2	TRBV29-1	.	TRBJ2-2	TGCAGCGTTGGTTCGGGGGGGAACACCGGGGAGCTGTTTTTT	CSVGSGGNTGELFF
.	TRBV5-5	.	TRBJ1-1	TGTGCCAGCAGCCAGGCGGACACTGAAGCTTTCTTT	CASSQADTEAFF
.	TRBV12-3/TRBV12-4	.	TRBJ2-1	TGTGCCAGCAGTTTAAGGGGAAACGAGCAGTTCTTC	CASSLRGNEQFF
.	TRBV6-5	.	TRBJ1-3	TGTGCCAGCAGCCCGGGGGTTTGGGAAAACACCATATATTTT	CASSPGVWENTIYF
TRBD2	TRBV4-3	.	TRBJ2-5	TGCGCCAGCAGCCAAACGGGACTAGCGGGGGGGGGCGGAGAGACCCAGTACTTC	CASSQTGLAGGGGETQYF
.	TRBV6-5	.	TRBJ1-2	TGTGCCAGCAGTCGCGGACAGTCTAACTATGGCTACACCTTC	CASSRGQSNYGYTF